What follows are 18 T cell receptor beta chains derived from one specimen sequenced in a study of blood T cell repertoires in COVID-19. Clones were sequenced by immunoSEQ multiplex PCR, and TCRdb holds only the in-frame ones, with some missing. The sample lists around 400,000 clones, approximately 88% occurring once. Input material: peripheral blood. All receptors come from a man aged 40-49 years with acute or convalescent COVID-19.

The rearrangement links TRBV9 to TRBJ1-1; D might be TRBD1 (6 bases). In germline, CDR1 is SGDLS, CDR2 YYNGEE. V was pared by 4 bases and J by 1 base, with 11 bases between. CDR3 length: 14 residues. CDR3 DNA: TGTGCCAGCAGCCCCGTGACAGGGAACACTGAAGCTTTCTTT. Translated, it gives CASSPVTGNTEAFF. Together with reference TRBV9 and TRBJ1-1, the CDR3 gives the full variable domain: DSGVTQTPKHLITATGQRVTLRCSPRSGDLSVYWYQQSLDQGLQFLIQYYNGEERAKGNILERFSAQQFPDLHSELNLSSLELGDSALYFCASSPVTGNTEAFFGQGTRLTVV.

The chain is built from TRBV7-3 and TRBJ2-2; 7 positions match TRBD1. Trimming removed 2 bases from V and 5 bases from J; junction bases left unmatched: 14. The V gene's germline CDR1 is SGHTA and CDR2 FQGTGA. The CDR3 runs 18 residues. The CDR3 sequence is CASSLWGERQGGTGELFF. CDR3 in DNA: TGTGCCAGCAGCTTATGGGGTGAAAGACAGGGCGGGACCGGGGAGCTGTTTTTT.

The V call is TRBV11-2, the J call TRBJ2-1; no definite D call. CDR3 size: 12 residues. Germline loops: CDR1 SGHAT, CDR2 FQNNGV. The V end was cut by 1 base, the J end by 15 bases, with 13 bases between. Here the CDR3 DNA reads TGTGCCAGCAGCTTAGTGGCCCACCCGCTGTTCTTC. Encoded protein: CASSLVAHPLFF.

V usage is TRBV28 and J usage is TRBJ2-1; 9 nucleotides agree with TRBD1. The CDR3 runs to 18 residues. The J segment lost 8 bases and the V segment lost 6 bases, leaving 20 bases of the junction unmatched. Germline V gives CDR1 MDHEN, CDR2 SYDVKM. In DNA form, the CDR3 reads TGTGCCAGCAGCCAAAAACAACGATACAGGGGGCGAATTCATGAGCAGTTCTTC. This sequence encodes CASSQKQRYRGRIHEQFF. The full variable domain, with the rest looked up from reference TRBV28 and TRBJ2-1, is DVKVTQSSRYLVKRTGEKVFLECVQDMDHENMFWYRQDPGLGLRLIYFSYDVKMKEKGDIPEGYSVSREKKERFSLILESASTNQTSMYLCASSQKQRYRGRIHEQFFGPGTRLTVL.

The chain links TRBV11-2 to TRBJ2-1, with TRBD2 as a possible D gene (6 bases). Germline V gene sequence: CDR1 SGHAT, CDR2 FQNNGV. V was trimmed by 0 bases and J by 1 base, leaving 7 bases between them. This CDR3 region has 15 residues. CDR3 loop: CASSLDRESYNEQFF. In nucleotides, the CDR3 is TGTGCCAGCAGCTTAGATCGGGAGTCCTACAATGAGCAGTTCTTC. Using reference TRBV11-2 and TRBJ2-1 for the parts outside the CDR3, the full variable domain is EAGVAQSPRYKIIEKRQSVAFWCNPISGHATLYWYQQILGQGPKLLIQFQNNGVVDDSQLPKDRFSAERLKGVDSTLKIQPAKLEDSAVYLCASSLDRESYNEQFFGPGTRLTVL.

The chain employs TRBV7-9 and TRBJ1-6; 8 nucleotides align to TRBD1. Germline trimming cut 3 bases from V and 5 bases from J; bases unmatched to any gene: 0. The germline V gene encodes CDR1 SEHNR and CDR2 FQNEAQ (reference sequence). CDR3 length equals 14 residues. CDR3 region: CASSLTGDNSPLHF. The CDR3 DNA is TGTGCCAGCAGCTTGACAGGGGATAATTCACCCCTCCACTTT.

DNA of the CDR3: TGTGCCAGCAGCTTAGTACAGGGTCCCACCGGGGAGCTGTTTTTT. Its translation is CASSLVQGPTGELFF. The V and J genes are TRBV5-4 and TRBJ2-2; weak D call: TRBD1 (6 bases). The CDR3 is made up of 15 amino acids. Germline values: CDR1 SGHNT, CDR2 YYREEE (reference sequence). V lost 2 bases and J 4 bases, leaving 12 bases between the germline ends.

The V call is TRBV7-8, the J call TRBJ2-7, with 9 nucleotides matching TRBD1. The ends lost 5 bases at V and 6 bases at J; junction bases unmatched: 11. This CDR3 has 15 residues. From germline, CDR1 is SGHVS and CDR2 FQNEAQ. The CDR3 loop is CASSGPGQGPSEQYF. The DNA of the CDR3 is TGTGCCAGCAGCGGCCCGGGACAGGGACCGTCCGAGCAGTACTTC.

The CDR3 is CATNRDRATDTQYF. The DNA for the CDR3 is TGTGCCACAAACCGGGACAGGGCCACAGATACGCAGTATTTT. This sequence joins TRBV6-5 and TRBJ2-3; 9 bases map to TRBD1. V lost 10 bases and J lost 2; bases outside the gene matches: 7. The CDR3 runs 14 residues. Germline CDR1 is MNHEY and CDR2 is SVGAGI.

The chain is built from TRBV27 and TRBJ2-7; 7 bases line up with TRBD1. The ends lost 3 bases at V and 3 bases at J; junction bases unmatched: 5. The CDR3 covers 14 residues. Germline V gene sequence: CDR1 MNHEY, CDR2 SMNVEV (reference sequence). For the CDR3, the DNA is TGTGCCAGCAGTTTTGACAGGGTAGGCTACGAGCAGTACTTC. It is translated as CASSFDRVGYEQYF.

The chain joins TRBV2 to TRBJ1-1, with a tentative D call TRBD1 (5 bases). This CDR3 is 15 amino acids long. The germline V and J ends were trimmed by 2 bases and 1 base, with 11 bases remaining between them. Germline assignment: CDR1 SNHLY and CDR2 FYNNEI. The CDR3 region is CASSEFRGSNTEAFF. DNA for the CDR3: TGTGCCAGCAGTGAATTTAGGGGATCGAACACTGAAGCTTTCTTT.

CDR3 protein: CSVRTVRNYGYTF. The CDR3 DNA reads as TGCAGCGTGAGGACAGTACGCAACTATGGCTACACCTTC. This chain joins TRBV29-1 and TRBJ1-2, with D maybe TRBD1 (6 bases). Germline V gives CDR1 SQVTM, CDR2 ANQGSEA. V was clipped by 6 bases and J by 2 bases, with 13 bases between them. This CDR3 is 13 amino acids long. Based on the CDR3 plus reference TRBV29-1 and TRBJ1-2, the full variable domain is SAVISQKPSRDICQRGTSLTIQCQVDSQVTMMFWYRQQPGQSLTLIATANQGSEATYESGFVIDKFPISRPNLTFSTLTVSNMSPEDSSIYLCSVRTVRNYGYTFGSGTRLTVV.

The V gene is TRBV7-9, the J gene TRBJ1-5; 9 nucleotides line up with TRBD1. The CDR3 is 17 amino acids. Trimming took 5 bases from V and 4 from J; bases not matched to a gene: 12. Germline V CDR1 and CDR2: SEHNR, FQNEAQ (reference sequence). The CDR3, as DNA: TGTGCCAGCAGCCCCCCAGCCGGACAGGGGAGGAATCAGCCCCAGCATTTT. This translates into CASSPPAGQGRNQPQHF.

This clone was seen a few times. This chain joins TRBV4-1 and TRBJ2-7; D call uncertain. The CDR3 length is 14 residues. The germline gives CDR1 MGHRA, CDR2 YSYEKL. Trimming shortened V by 1 base and J by 0 bases, and 7 bases separated the two germline ends. CDR3 amino acids: CASSQAVSSYEQYF. CDR3 bases: TGCGCCAGCAGCCAAGCAGTCTCCTCCTACGAGCAGTACTTC.

V and J are TRBV4-2 and TRBJ1-1, with a possible D match to TRBD1 (6 bases). Germline CDR1 and CDR2: LGHNA and YNFKEQ. The CDR3 is 15 residues long. Trimming took 4 bases from V and 4 from J, leaving 16 bases between them. The DNA for the CDR3 is TGTGCCAGCAGCCTCCACAGGGATCGGGGCACTGAAGCTTTCTTT. This codes for CASSLHRDRGTEAFF.

The chain recombines TRBV20-1 with TRBJ2-1; tentatively, D is TRBD2 (6 bases). The CDR3 totals 11 residues. Looked up from germline, CDR1 is DFQATT and CDR2 is SNEGSKA (reference sequence). The V gene lost 3 bases and the J gene lost 12 bases, with 12 bases spanning the gap. CDR3 in DNA: TGCAGTGCTAGGATAGCGGAATCGCAGTTCTTC. This sequence encodes CSARIAESQFF.

The chain carries TRBV3-1 (or the pseudogene TRBV3-2) and TRBJ2-3, with 11 positions matching TRBD2. This CDR3 is built from 19 residues. Germline trimming cut 1 base from V and 3 bases from J; bases unmatched to any gene: 12. Germline CDR1 and CDR2: LGHDT and YNNKEL (reference sequence). Here the CDR3 reads CASSQATSGSYLGTDTQYF. CDR3 DNA sequence: TGTGCCAGCAGCCAAGCTACTAGCGGGAGCTACTTGGGGACAGATACGCAGTATTTT.

This clone was picked up one time. This chain joins TRBV9 and TRBJ1-2; D gene unclear. This CDR3 is built from 14 residues. CDR1 and CDR2 from the germline V gene are SGDLS and YYNGEE. Trimming removed 2 bases from V and 3 bases from J, with 11 bases in between. The CDR3, as DNA: TGTGCCAGCAGCGTTGGCATTTCCCACTATGGCTACACCTTC. This sequence encodes CASSVGISHYGYTF.